The clone carrying this T cell receptor gamma chain came up a few times. It differs at one base from a far larger clone, so likely a read error. TCRdb reanalyzed the reads using CATT. The data contain over a thousand gamma-chain clones, around 2.3% of them singletons. This sample was taken from a study of gamma-delta chains in newborns, infants, children. At the level of the study: Microbial exposure reportedly drives polyclonal innate γδ T cell expansion after birth.

Germline values: CDR1 EGSNGY, CDR2 YDSYNSKV. The CDR3 has 15 residues. The J gene is TRGJP2, the V gene TRGV2. The sequenced material came from blood. This receptor was obtained from a child who was a newborn, infant or young child, either healthy, febrile or measles-vaccinated (not recorded which). CDR3 sequence (DNA): TGTGCCACCTGGGACGGGCCTGGTGACGATTGGATCGAGACGTTT. Translated: CATWDGPGDDWIETF.